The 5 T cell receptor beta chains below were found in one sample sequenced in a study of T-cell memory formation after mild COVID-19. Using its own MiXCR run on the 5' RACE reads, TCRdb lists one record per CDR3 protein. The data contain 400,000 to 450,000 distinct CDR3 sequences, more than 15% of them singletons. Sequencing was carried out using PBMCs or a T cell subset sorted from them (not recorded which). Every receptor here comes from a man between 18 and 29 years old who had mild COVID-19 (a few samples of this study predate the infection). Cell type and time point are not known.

Here the CDR3 DNA reads TGCGCCAGCAGCCATATACAGGGGGATGGCTACACCTTC. Amino acids: CASSHIQGDGYTF. V gene TRBV4-1 combines with J gene TRBJ1-2, with 8 nucleotides matching TRBD1. J lost 6 bases, V lost 3 bases, and 3 bases had no gene match. The CDR3 runs 13 residues. Germline V gives CDR1 MGHRA, CDR2 YSYEKL.

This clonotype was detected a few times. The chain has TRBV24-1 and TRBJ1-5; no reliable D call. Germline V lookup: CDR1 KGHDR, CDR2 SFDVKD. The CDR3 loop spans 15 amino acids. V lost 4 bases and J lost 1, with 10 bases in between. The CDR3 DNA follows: TGTGCCACCAGTGAGTCCGGGAAAAGCAATCAGCCCCAGCATTTT. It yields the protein CATSESGKSNQPQHF.

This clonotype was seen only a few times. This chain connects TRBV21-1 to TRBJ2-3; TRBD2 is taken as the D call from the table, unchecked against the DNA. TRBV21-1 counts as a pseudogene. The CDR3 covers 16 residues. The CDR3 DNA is TGTGCCAGCACCCCTCCCGAGCGCCTTTCGGCAGATACGCAGTATTTT. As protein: CASTPPERLSADTQYF.

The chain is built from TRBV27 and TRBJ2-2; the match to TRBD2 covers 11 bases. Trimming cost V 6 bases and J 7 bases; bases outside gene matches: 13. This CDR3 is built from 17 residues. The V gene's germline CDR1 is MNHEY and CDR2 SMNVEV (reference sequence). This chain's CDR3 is CASSPVVAGGQGGELFF. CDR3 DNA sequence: TGTGCCAGCAGCCCGGTGGTAGCGGGGGGGCAGGGCGGGGAGCTGTTTTTT.

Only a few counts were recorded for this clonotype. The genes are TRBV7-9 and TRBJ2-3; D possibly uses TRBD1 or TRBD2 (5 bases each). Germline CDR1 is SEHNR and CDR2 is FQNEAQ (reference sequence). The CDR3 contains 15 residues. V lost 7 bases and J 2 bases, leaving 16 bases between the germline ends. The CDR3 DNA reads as TGTGCCAGCACCCCCCGGGGACCACTCACAGATACGCAGTATTTT. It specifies CASTPRGPLTDTQYF.